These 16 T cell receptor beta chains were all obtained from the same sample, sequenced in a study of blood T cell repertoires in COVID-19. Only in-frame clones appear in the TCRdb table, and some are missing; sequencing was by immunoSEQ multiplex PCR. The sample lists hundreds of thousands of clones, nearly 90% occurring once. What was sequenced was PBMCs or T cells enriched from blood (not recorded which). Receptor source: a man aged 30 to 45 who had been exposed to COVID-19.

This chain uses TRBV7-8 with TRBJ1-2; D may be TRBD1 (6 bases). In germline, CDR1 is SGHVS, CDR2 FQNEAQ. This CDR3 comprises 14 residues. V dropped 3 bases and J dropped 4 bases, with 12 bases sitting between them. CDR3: CASSLGGRSYGYTF. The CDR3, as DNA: TGTGCCAGCAGCTTGGGGGGGCGCAGCTATGGCTACACCTTC.

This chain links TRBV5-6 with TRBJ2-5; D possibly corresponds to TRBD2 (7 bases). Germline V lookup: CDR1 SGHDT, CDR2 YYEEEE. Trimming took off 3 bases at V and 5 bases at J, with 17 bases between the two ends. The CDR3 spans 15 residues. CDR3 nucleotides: TGTGCCAGCAGCTCTCTTCGGGGGGCCTTGGAGACCCAGTACTTC. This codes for CASSSLRGALETQYF.

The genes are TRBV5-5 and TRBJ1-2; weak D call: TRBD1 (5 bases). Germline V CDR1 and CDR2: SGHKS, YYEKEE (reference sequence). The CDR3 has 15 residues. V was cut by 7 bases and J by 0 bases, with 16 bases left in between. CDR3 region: CASAVGGSANYGYTF. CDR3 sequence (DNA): TGTGCCAGCGCGGTCGGGGGATCAGCTAACTATGGCTACACCTTC.

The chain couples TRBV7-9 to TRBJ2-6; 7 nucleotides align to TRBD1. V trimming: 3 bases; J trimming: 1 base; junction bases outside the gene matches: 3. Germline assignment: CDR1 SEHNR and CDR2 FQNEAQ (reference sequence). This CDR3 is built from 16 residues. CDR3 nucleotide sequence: TGTGCCAGCAGCTTTAACAGGGGTTCTGGGGCCAACGTCCTGACTTTC. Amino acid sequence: CASSFNRGSGANVLTF.

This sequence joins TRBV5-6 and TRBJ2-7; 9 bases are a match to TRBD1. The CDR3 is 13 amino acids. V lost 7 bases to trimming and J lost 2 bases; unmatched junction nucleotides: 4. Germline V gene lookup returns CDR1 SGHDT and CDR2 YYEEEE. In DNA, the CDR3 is TGTGCCAGCCGAACAGGGGGCGCCTACGAGCAGTACTTC. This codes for CASRTGGAYEQYF. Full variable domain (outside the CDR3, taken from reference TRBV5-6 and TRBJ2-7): DAGVTQSPTHLIKTRGQQVTLRCSPKSGHDTVSWYQQALGQGPQFIFQYYEEEERQRGNFPDRFSGHQFPNYSSELNVNALLLGDSALYLCASRTGGAYEQYFGPGTRLTVT.

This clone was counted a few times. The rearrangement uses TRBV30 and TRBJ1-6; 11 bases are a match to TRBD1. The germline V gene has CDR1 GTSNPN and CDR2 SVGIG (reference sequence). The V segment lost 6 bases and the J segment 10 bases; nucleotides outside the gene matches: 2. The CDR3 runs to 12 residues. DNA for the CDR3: TGTGCCTGCCGGGACAGGGGGTCACCCCTCCACTTT. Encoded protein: CACRDRGSPLHF.

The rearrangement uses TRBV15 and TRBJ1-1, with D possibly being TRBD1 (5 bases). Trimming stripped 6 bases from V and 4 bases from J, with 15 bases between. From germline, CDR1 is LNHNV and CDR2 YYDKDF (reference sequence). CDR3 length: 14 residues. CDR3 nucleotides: TGTGCCACCAGTCAGGGCAGGGTAGGCACTGAAGCTTTCTTT. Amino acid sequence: CATSQGRVGTEAFF.

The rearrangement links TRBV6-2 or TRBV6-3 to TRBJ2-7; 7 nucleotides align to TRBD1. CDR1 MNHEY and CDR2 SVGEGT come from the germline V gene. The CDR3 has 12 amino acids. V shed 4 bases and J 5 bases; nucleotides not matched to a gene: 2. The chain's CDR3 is CASSLQGHEQYF. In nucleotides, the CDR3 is TGTGCCAGCAGTTTACAGGGGCACGAGCAGTACTTC.

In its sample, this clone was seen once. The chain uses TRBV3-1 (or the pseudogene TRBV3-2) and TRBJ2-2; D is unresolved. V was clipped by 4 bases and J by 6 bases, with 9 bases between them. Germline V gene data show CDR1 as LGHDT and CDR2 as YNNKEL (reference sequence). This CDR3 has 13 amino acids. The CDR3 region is CASSPPLSGELFF. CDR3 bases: TGTGCCAGCAGCCCCCCTCTGTCCGGGGAGCTGTTTTTT.

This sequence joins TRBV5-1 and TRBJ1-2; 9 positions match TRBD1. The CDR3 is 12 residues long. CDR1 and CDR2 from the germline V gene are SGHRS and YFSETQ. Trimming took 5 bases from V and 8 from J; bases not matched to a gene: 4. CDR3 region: CASSRQGGGYTF. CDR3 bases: TGCGCCAGCAGTCGACAGGGGGGAGGCTACACCTTC.

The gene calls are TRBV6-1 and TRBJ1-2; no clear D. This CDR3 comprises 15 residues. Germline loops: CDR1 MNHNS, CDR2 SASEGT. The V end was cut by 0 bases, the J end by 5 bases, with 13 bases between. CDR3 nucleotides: TGTGCCAGCAGTGAAGCGCGGGTCAGTATTTATGGCTACACCTTC. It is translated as CASSEARVSIYGYTF.

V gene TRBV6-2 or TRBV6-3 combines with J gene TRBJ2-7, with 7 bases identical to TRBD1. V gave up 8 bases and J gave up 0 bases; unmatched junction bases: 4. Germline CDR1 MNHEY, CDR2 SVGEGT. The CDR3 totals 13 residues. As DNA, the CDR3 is TGTGCCAGCGGCCGGGACAGCTCCTACGAGCAGTACTTC. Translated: CASGRDSSYEQYF.

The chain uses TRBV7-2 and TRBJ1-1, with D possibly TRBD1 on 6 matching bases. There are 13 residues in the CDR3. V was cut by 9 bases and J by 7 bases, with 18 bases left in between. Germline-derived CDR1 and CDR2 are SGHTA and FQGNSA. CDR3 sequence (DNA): TGTGCCAGTAGCCAGAACAGGGACGGTGAAGCTTTCTTT. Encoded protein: CASSQNRDGEAFF.

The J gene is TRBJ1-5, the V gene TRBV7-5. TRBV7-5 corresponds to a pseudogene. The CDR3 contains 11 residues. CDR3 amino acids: CVRSLLWPQHF. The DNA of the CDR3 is TGTGTCAGAAGCCTTCTCTGGCCCCAGCATTTT.

The CDR3 here is CASSEIRSPAYGYTF. CDR3 nucleotides: TGTGCCAGCAGTGAAATCAGATCCCCCGCTTATGGCTACACCTTC. The chain uses TRBV2 and TRBJ1-2; D gene unclear. The CDR3 spans 15 residues. V was trimmed by 2 bases and J by 5 bases, leaving 15 bases between them. Looked up from germline, CDR1 is SNHLY and CDR2 is FYNNEI.

This CDR3 reads CASSLGGRSPVLSGELFF. The CDR3 DNA sequence: TGTGCCAGCAGCTTGGGGGGCAGGTCTCCCGTTTTGTCCGGGGAGCTGTTTTTT. This sequence joins TRBV5-4 and TRBJ2-2, with D perhaps TRBD1 (5 bases). The V end lost 0 bases, the J end lost 6 bases, and 21 bases lay between the germline ends. Germline V gene lookup returns CDR1 SGHNT and CDR2 YYREEE (reference sequence). The length of the CDR3 is 18 residues.